The sample holds many counts of the clone carrying this TCR beta chain. Its antigen remains unknown. The data derive from a study of CD8 T cells in ankylosing spondylitis. Study observations and caveats: In reactive arthritis synovial fluid and blood, some motif variants had been reported before. Ankylosing spondylitis blood appeared to carry a characteristic TCR beta motif of roughly 8 highly homologous variants.

This CDR3 contains 20 residues. V was pared by 1 base and J by 4 bases, with 17 bases of the junction left unmatched. TCRdb itself ran the 5' RACE reads through MiXCR, one entry per CDR3 protein. There are 200,000 or so distinct CDR3 sequences in the sample; roughly 18% occur only once, and 4.3% lies in the top ten. Sequencing input: blood, either unsorted or a sorted T cell fraction (not recorded which). The clonotype originates from a male donor aged 10 to 35 with ankylosing spondylitis or in good health (not recorded which). V usage is TRBV12-3 or TRBV12-4 and J usage is TRBJ2-5; TRBD2 matches at 11 bases. The CDR3 loop is CASSLDGLLAGGPLRETQYF. For the CDR3, the DNA is TGTGCCAGCAGTTTAGACGGTTTATTAGCGGGAGGGCCATTAAGAGAGACCCAGTACTTC.